The clone carrying this T cell receptor beta chain appeared many times. The source of the sample is a study of T cells of healthy individuals. The CDR3 extends over 17 amino acids. With 0 bases removed from V and 7 bases from J, the gap between germline ends came to 19 bases. From germline, CDR1 is KGHSH and CDR2 LQKENI. In TCRdb, the 5' RACE reads were re-called with MiXCR into one record per CDR3 protein. This table holds fewer than 75,000 distinct CDR3 sequences, roughly 15% found once. This sequence joins TRBV18 and TRBJ2-1, with unresolved D. The source is a human donor in good health. CDR3 amino acids: CASSPPLFGEAANEQFF. CDR3 nucleotide sequence: TGTGCCAGCTCACCACCGCTTTTCGGAGAGGCGGCGAATGAGCAGTTCTTC.